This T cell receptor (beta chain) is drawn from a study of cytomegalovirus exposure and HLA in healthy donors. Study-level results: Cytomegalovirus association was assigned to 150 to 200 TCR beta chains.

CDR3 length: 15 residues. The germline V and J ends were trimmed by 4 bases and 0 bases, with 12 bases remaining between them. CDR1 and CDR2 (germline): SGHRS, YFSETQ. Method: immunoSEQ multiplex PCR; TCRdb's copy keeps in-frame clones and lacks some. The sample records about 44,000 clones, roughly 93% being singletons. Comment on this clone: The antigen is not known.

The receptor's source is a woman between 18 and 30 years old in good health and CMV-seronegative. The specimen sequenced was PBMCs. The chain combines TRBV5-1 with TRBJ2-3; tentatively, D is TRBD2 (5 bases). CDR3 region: CASSGSQVSTDTQYF. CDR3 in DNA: TGCGCCAGCAGCGGGAGTCAGGTTAGCACAGATACGCAGTATTTT. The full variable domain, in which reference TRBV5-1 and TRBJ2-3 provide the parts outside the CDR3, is KAGVTQTPRYLIKTRGQQVTLSCSPISGHRSVSWYQQTPGQGLQFLFEYFSETQRNKGNFPGRFSGRQFSNSRSEMNVSTLELGDSALYLCASSGSQVSTDTQYFGPGTRLTVL.